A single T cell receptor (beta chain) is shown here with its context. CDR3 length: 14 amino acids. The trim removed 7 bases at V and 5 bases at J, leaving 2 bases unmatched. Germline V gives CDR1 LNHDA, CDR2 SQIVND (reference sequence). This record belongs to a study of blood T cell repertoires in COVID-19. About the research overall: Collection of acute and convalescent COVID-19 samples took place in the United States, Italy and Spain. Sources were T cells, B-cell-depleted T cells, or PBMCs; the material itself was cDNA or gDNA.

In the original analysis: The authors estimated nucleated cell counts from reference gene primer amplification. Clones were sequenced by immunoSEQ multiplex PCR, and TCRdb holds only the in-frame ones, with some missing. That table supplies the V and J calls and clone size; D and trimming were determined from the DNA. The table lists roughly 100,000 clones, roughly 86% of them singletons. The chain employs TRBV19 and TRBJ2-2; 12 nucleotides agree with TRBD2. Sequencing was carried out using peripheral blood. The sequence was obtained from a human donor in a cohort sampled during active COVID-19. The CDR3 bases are TGTGCCAGTAAAGGACTAGCGGGAACCGGGGAGCTGTTTTTT. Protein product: CASKGLAGTGELFF. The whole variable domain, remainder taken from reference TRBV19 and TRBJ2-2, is DGGITQSPKYLFRKEGQNVTLSCEQNLNHDAMYWYRQDPGQGLRLIYYSQIVNDFQKGDIAEGYSVSREKKESFPLTVTSAQKNPTAFYLCASKGLAGTGELFFGEGSRLTVL.